The text below deals with one TCR beta chain. Its cognate antigen is unknown. The cDNA had a unique molecular identifier and a template-switch universal primer site. TCRdb reprocessed the 5' RACE reads via MiXCR and lists one record per CDR3 protein. The data hold hundreds of thousands of distinct CDR3 sequences, with around a tenth observed a single time. This sample is drawn from a study of identical twins. Study observations and caveats: Invariant cells of the MAIT and iNKT types might have partly distorted the zero-insertion analyses. Within beta out-of-frame sequences, the excess sharing observed between twins was weaker.

This receptor was obtained from a woman aged 18 to 35 in good health. Sequencing was performed on memory (CD45RO+) T cells sorted from blood.

The CDR3 DNA reads as TGTGCCAGTCGAACAGGGGGCGGCACTGAAGCTTTCTTT. It translates to CASRTGGGTEAFF. The chain links TRBV19 to TRBJ1-1; 9 bases map to TRBD1. Germline CDR1 and CDR2: LNHDA and SQIVND (reference sequence). There are 13 residues in the CDR3. Unmatched junction bases numbered 5, after V lost 8 bases and J lost 4 bases. The full variable domain, rest sourced from reference TRBV19 and TRBJ1-1, is DGGITQSPKYLFRKEGQNVTLSCEQNLNHDAMYWYRQDPGQGLRLIYYSQIVNDFQKGDIAEGYSVSREKKESFPLTVTSAQKNPTAFYLCASRTGGGTEAFFGQGTRLTVV.